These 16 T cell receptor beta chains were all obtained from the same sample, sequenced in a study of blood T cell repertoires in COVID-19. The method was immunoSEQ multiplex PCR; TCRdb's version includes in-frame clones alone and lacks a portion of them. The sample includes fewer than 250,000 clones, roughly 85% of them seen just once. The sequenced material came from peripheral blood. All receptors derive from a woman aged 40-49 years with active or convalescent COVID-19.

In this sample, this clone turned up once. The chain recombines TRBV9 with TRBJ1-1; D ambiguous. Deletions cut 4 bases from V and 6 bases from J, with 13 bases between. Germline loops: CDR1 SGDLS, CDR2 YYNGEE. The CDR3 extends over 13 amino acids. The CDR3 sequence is CASSSPRFPEAFF. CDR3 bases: TGTGCCAGCAGCTCTCCTCGTTTCCCTGAAGCTTTCTTT.

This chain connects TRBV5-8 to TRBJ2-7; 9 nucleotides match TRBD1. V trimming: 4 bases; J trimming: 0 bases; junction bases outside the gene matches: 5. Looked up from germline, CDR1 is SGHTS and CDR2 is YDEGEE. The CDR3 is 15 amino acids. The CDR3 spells CASSRGTGSSYEQYF. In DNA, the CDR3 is TGTGCCAGCAGCAGAGGGACAGGGAGCTCCTACGAGCAGTACTTC.

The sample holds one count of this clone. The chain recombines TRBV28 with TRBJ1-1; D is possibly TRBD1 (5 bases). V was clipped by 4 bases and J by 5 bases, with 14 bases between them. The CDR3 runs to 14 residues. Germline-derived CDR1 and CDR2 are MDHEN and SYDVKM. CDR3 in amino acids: CASSYGRGETEAFF. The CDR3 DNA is TGTGCCAGCAGTTACGGGCGGGGGGAAACTGAAGCTTTCTTT.

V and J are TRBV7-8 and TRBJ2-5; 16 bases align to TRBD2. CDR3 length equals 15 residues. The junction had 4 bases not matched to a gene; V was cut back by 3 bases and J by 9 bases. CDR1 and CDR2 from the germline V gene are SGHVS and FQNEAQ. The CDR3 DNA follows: TGTGCCAGCAGCTTGTCCGGGACTAGCGGGGGGGCCCAGTACTTC. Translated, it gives CASSLSGTSGGAQYF.

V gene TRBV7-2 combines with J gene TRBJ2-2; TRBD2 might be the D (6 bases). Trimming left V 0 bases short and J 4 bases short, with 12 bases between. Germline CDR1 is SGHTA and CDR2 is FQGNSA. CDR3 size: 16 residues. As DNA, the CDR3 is TGTGCCAGCAGCTTAGCAGGCGGGATAAGCACCGGGGAGCTGTTTTTT. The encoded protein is CASSLAGGISTGELFF.

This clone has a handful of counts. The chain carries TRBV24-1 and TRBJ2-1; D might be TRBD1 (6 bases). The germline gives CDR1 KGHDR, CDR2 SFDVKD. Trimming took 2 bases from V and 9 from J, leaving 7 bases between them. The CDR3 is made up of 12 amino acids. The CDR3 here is CATSDWGREQFF. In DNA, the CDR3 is TGTGCCACCAGTGATTGGGGGCGTGAGCAGTTCTTC.

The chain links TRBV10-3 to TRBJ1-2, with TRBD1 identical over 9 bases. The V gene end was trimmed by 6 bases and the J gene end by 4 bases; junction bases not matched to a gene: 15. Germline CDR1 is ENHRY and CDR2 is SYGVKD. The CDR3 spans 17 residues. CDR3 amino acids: CAISAAGTGIGGYGYTF. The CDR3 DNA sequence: TGTGCCATCAGCGCCGCCGGGACAGGGATCGGGGGCTATGGCTACACCTTC.

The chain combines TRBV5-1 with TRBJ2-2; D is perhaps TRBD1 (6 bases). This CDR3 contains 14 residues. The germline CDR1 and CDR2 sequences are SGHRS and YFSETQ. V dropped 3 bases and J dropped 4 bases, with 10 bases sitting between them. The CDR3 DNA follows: TGCGCCAGCAGCTCAGGACAGCTCACCGGGGAGCTGTTTTTT. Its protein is CASSSGQLTGELFF.

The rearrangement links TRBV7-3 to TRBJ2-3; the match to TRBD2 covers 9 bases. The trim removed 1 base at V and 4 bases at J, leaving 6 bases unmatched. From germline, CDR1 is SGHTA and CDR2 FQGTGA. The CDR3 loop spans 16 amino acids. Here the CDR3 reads CASSLSPAGGPDTQYF. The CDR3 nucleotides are TGTGCCAGCAGCTTAAGTCCAGCGGGGGGCCCAGATACGCAGTATTTT. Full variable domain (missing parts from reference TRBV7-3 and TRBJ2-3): GAGVSQTPSNKVTEKGKYVELRCDPISGHTALYWYRQSLGQGPEFLIYFQGTGAADDSGLPNDRFFAVRPEGSVSTLKIQRTERGDSAVYLCASSLSPAGGPDTQYFGPGTRLTVL.

The CDR3 bases are TGTGCCAGCAGTGGGACTAGCGGGGGGAGAAATGAGCAGTTCTTC. Translating gives CASSGTSGGRNEQFF. V usage is TRBV2 and J usage is TRBJ2-1; 14 bases match TRBD2. Germline V CDR1 and CDR2: SNHLY, FYNNEI. The CDR3 runs to 15 residues. The V segment lost 4 bases and the J segment 7 bases; nucleotides outside the gene matches: 3.

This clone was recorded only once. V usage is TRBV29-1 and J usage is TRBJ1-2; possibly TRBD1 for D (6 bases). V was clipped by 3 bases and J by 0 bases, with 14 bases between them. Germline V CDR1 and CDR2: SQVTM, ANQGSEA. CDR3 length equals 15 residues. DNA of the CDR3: TGCAGCGTTGAGCACGGACAGCAAACTAACTATGGCTACACCTTC. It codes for CSVEHGQQTNYGYTF.

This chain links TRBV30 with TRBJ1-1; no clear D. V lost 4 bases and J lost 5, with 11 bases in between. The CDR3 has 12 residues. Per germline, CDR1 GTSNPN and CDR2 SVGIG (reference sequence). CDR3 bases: TGTGCCTGGACGTACGGTCGGACTGAAGCTTTCTTT. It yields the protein CAWTYGRTEAFF.

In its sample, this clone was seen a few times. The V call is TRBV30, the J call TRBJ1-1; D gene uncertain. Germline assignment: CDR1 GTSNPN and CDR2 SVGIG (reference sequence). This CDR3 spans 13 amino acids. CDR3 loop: CATLVGVFTEAFF. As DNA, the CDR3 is TGTGCTACTCTGGTCGGTGTTTTCACTGAAGCTTTCTTT.

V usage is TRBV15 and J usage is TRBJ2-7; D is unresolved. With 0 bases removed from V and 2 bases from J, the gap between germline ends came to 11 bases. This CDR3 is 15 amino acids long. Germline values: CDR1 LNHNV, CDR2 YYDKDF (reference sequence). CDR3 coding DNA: TGTGCCACCAGCAGAGACACAGTTTTACCCTACGAGCAGTACTTC. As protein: CATSRDTVLPYEQYF.

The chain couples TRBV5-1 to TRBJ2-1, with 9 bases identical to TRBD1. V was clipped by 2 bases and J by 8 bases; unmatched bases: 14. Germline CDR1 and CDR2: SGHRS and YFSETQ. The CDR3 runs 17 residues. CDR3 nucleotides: TGCGCCAGCAGCTTTCAGGGTCCGGGACAGGGTCTCCATGAGCAGTTCTTC. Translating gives CASSFQGPGQGLHEQFF.

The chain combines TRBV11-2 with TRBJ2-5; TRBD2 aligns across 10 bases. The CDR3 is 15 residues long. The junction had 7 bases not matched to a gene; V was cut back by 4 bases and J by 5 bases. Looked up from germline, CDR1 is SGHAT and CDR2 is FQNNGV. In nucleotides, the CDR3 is TGTGCCAGCAGCTCGAGCGGGGGGGCGGCGGAGACCCAGTACTTC. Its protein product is CASSSSGGAAETQYF.